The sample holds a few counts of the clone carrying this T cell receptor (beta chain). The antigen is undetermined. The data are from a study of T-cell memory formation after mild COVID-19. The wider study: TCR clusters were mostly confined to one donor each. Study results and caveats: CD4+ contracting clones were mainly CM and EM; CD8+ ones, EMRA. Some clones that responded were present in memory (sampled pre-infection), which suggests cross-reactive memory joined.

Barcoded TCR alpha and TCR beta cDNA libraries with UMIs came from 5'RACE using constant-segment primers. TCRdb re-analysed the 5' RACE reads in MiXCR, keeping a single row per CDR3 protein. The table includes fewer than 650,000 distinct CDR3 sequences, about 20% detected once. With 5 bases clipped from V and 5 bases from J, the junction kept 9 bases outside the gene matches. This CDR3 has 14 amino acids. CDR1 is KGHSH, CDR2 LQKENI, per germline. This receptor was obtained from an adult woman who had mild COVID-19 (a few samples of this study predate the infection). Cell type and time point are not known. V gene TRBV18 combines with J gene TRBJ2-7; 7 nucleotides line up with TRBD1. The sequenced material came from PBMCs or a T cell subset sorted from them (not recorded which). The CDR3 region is CASSKGAAENEQYF. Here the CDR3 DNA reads TGTGCCAGCTCAAAGGGGGCGGCTGAGAACGAGCAGTACTTC.